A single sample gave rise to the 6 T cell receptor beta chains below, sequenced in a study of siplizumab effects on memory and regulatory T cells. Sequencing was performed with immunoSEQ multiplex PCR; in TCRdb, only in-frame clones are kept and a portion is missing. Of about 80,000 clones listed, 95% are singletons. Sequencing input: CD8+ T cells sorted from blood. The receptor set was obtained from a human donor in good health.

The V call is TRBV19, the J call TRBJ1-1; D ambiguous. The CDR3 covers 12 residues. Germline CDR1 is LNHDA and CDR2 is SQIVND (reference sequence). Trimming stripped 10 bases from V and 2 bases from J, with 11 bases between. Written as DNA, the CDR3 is TGTGCCACCCGAAGTGGTAACACTGAAGCTTTCTTT. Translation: CATRSGNTEAFF.

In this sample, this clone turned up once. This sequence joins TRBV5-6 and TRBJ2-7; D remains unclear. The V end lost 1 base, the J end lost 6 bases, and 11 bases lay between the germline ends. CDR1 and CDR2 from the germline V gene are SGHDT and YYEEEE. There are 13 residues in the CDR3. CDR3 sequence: CASSLSIRSEQYF. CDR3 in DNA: TGTGCCAGCAGCTTGTCTATCCGGTCCGAGCAGTACTTC. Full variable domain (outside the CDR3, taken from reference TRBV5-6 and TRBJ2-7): DAGVTQSPTHLIKTRGQQVTLRCSPKSGHDTVSWYQQALGQGPQFIFQYYEEEERQRGNFPDRFSGHQFPNYSSELNVNALLLGDSALYLCASSLSIRSEQYFGPGTRLTVT.

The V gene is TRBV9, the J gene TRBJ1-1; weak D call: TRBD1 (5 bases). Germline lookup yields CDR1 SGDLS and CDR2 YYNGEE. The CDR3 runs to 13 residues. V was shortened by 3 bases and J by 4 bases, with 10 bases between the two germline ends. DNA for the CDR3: TGTGCCAGCAGCGGAGGAGGGGCCACTGAAGCTTTCTTT. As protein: CASSGGGATEAFF.

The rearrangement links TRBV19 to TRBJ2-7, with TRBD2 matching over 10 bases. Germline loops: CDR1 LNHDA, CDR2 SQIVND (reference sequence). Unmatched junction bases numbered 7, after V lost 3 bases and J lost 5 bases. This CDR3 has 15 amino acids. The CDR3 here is CASSITSGITNEQYF. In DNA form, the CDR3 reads TGTGCCAGTAGTATCACTAGCGGGATTACAAACGAGCAGTACTTC.

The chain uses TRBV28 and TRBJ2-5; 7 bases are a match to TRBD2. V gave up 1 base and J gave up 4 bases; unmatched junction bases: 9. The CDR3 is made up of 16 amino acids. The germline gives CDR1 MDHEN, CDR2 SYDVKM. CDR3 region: CASSLFGAGELETQYF. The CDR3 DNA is TGTGCCAGCAGTTTATTCGGTGCGGGAGAATTAGAGACCCAGTACTTC.

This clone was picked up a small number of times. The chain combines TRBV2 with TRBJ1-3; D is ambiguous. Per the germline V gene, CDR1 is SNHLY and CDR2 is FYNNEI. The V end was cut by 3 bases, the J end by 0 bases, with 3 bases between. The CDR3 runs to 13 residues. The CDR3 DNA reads TGTGCCAGCAGTGACTACTCTGGAAACACCATATATTTT. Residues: CASSDYSGNTIYF.